This is a list of T cell receptor beta chains from one sample in a study of blood T cell repertoires in COVID-19. Produced via immunoSEQ multiplex PCR; TCRdb's table is partial and in-frame only. The profile shows 140,000 to 150,000 clones, approximately 86% of them singletons. Specimen: PBMCs or T cells enriched from blood (not recorded which). These receptors all come from a woman between 35 and 50 years old who had recovered from COVID-19. CDR3s include the opening cysteine and the closing phenylalanine or tryptophan. The order of the fields is CDR3 length, D gene, clone size, V gene, J gene, CDR3 protein, CDR3 DNA. D genes are given only for firm matches. Clone size is shown for a subset of rows, as once, few, many or a class of expanded clone.

>14|-|-|TRBV2|TRBJ1-2
CASSEERGEGGYTF
TGTGCCAGCAGTGAAGAGAGGGGGGAGGGTGGCTACACCTTC
>17|TRBD2|-|TRBV5-4|TRBJ2-7
CASSLKLLAGGEDEQYF
TGTGCCAGCAGCTTGAAGCTTCTAGCGGGAGGGGAGGACGAGCAGTACTTC
>15|-|-|TRBV5-6|TRBJ2-3
CASSLEPLGTDTQYF
TGTGCCAGCAGCTTGGAACCCTTAGGCACAGATACGCAGTATTTT
>12|-|-|TRBV14|TRBJ1-2
CASQQGSYGYTF
TGTGCCAGCCAACAGGGATCGTATGGCTACACCTTC
>15|-|-|TRBV18|TRBJ2-1
CASSPPAGQYNEQFF
TGTGCCAGCTCACCACCGGCGGGGCAGTACAATGAGCAGTTCTTC
>13|-|-|TRBV5-4|TRBJ2-1
CASSYYSYNEQFF
TGTGCCAGCAGCTATTACTCGTACAATGAGCAGTTCTTC
>15|TRBD1|-|TRBV5-1|TRBJ1-1
CASSLGGQGNTEAFF
TGCGCCAGCAGCTTGGGGGGACAGGGGAACACTGAAGCTTTCTTT
>15|TRBD1|-|TRBV6-5|TRBJ2-7
CASSPDRAQSYEQYF
TGTGCCAGCAGTCCGGACAGGGCACAATCCTACGAGCAGTACTTC
>18|-|-|TRBV4-2|TRBJ1-2
CASSLDGPGSQGGYGYTF
TGTGCCAGCAGCCTTGACGGTCCAGGGTCTCAAGGTGGCTATGGCTACACCTTC
>14|TRBD1|-|TRBV7-8|TRBJ1-2
CASSSGTGDYGYTF
TGTGCCAGCAGCTCAGGGACAGGGGACTATGGCTACACCTTC
>13|-|-|TRBV24-1|TRBJ2-1
CATSAAQLNEQFF
TGTGCCACCAGTGCAGCGCAGCTCAATGAGCAGTTCTTC
>13|TRBD1|-|TRBV30|TRBJ1-6
CAWTGTGDSPLHF
TGTGCCTGGACCGGGACAGGCGATTCACCCCTCCACTTT
>16|TRBD2|-|TRBV3-1/TRBV3-2|TRBJ2-3
CASSHPSGGAKDTQYF
TGTGCCAGCAGCCACCCTAGCGGGGGGGCGAAAGATACGCAGTATTTT
>16|-|once|TRBV9|TRBJ2-2
CASSVQSRGNTGELFF
TGTGCCAGCAGCGTACAGTCTAGGGGCAACACCGGGGAGCTGTTTTTT
>14|-|-|TRBV5-8|TRBJ2-3
CASSLGLSTDTQYF
TGTGCCAGCAGCTTGGGTCTTAGCACAGATACGCAGTATTTT
>17|TRBD2|-|TRBV4-2|TRBJ2-5
CASSQDMSGGDQETQYF
TGTGCCAGCAGCCAAGACATGAGCGGGGGCGACCAAGAGACCCAGTACTTC
>14|TRBD1|-|TRBV7-6|TRBJ1-6
CASSQDRVGSPLHF
TGTGCCAGCAGTCAAGACAGGGTGGGTTCACCCCTCCACTTT
>13|-|-|TRBV10-2|TRBJ1-1
CASSGQGNTEAFF
TGCGCCAGCAGTGGGCAGGGGAACACTGAAGCTTTCTTT
>18|-|-|TRBV7-9|TRBJ2-7
CASSLGQGTAGGRYEQYF
TGTGCCAGCAGCCTTGGACAGGGGACAGCGGGAGGGCGTTACGAGCAGTACTTC
>14|TRBD1|-|TRBV5-4|TRBJ1-6
CASSSGTENSPLHF
TGTGCCAGCAGCTCTGGGACAGAGAATTCACCCCTCCACTTT
>13|TRBD1|-|TRBV9|TRBJ1-2
CASSPGQNYGYTF
TGTGCCAGCAGCCCGGGACAGAACTATGGCTACACCTTC
>14|-|once|TRBV6-5|TRBJ2-3
CASRGSFTVDTQYF
TGTGCCAGCAGGGGCAGCTTCACAGTGGATACGCAGTATTTT
>16|TRBD2|once|TRBV7-9|TRBJ2-5
CASSPSGHREGETQYF
TGTGCCAGCAGCCCTAGCGGGCACAGGGAGGGCGAGACCCAGTACTTC